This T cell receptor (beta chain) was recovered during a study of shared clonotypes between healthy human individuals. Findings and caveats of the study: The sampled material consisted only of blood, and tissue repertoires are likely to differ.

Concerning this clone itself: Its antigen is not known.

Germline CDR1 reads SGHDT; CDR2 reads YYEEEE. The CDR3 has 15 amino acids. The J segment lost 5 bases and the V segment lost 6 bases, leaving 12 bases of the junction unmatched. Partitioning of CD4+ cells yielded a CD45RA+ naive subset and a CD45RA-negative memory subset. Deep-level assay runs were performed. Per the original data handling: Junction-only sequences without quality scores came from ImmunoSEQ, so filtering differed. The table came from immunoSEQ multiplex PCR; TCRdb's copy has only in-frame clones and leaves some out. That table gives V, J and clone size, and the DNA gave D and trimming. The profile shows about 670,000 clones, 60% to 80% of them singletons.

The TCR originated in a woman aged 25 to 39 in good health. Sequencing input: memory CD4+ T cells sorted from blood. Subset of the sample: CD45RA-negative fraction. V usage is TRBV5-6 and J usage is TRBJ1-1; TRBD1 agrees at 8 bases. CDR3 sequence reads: CASNPPTGVRTEAFF. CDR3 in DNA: TGTGCCAGCAACCCCCCGACAGGGGTGAGGACTGAAGCTTTCTTT.